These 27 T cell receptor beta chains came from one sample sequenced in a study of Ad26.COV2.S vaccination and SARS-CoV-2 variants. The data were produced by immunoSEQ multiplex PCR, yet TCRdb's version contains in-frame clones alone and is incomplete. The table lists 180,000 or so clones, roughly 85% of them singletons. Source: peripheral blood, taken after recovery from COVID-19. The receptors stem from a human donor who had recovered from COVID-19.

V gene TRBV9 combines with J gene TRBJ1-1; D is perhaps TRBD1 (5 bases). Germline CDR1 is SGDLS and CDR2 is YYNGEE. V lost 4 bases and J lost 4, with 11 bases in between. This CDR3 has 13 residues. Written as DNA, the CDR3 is TGTGCCAGCAGCCATGGGGGAGGCACTGAAGCTTTCTTT. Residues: CASSHGGGTEAFF.

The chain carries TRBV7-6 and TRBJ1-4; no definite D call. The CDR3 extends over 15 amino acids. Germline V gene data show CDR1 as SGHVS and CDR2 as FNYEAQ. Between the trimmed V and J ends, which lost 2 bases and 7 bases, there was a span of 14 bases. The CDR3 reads CASSLMVAPFEKLFF. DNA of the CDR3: TGTGCCAGCAGCTTAATGGTGGCACCTTTTGAAAAACTGTTTTTT. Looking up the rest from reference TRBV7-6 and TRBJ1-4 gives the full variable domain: GAGVSQSPRYKVTKRGQDVALRCDPISGHVSLYWYRQALGQGPEFLTYFNYEAQQDKSGLPNDRFSAERPEGSISTLTIQRTEQRDSAMYRCASSLMVAPFEKLFFGSGTQLSVL.

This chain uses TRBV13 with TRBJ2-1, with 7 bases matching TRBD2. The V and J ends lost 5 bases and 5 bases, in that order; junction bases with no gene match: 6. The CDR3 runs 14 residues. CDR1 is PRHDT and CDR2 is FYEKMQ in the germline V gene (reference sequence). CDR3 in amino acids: CASSVGTINNEQFF. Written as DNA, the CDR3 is TGTGCCAGCAGCGTCGGGACTATCAACAATGAGCAGTTCTTC.

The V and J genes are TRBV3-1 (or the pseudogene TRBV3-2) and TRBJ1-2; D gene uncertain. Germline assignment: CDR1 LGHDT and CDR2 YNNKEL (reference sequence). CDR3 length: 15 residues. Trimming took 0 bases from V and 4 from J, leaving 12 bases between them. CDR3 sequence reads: CASSQDGQRLYGYTF. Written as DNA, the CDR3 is TGTGCCAGCAGCCAAGATGGTCAGCGGCTCTATGGCTACACCTTC.

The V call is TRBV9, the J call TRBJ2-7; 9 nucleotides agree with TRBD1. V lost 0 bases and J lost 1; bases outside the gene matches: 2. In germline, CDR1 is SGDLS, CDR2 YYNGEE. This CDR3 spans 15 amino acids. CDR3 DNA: TGTGCCAGCAGCGTAGGGGGACAGGGTTCCTACGAGCAGTACTTC. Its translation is CASSVGGQGSYEQYF. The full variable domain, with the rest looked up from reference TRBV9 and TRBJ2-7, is DSGVTQTPKHLITATGQRVTLRCSPRSGDLSVYWYQQSLDQGLQFLIQYYNGEERAKGNILERFSAQQFPDLHSELNLSSLELGDSALYFCASSVGGQGSYEQYFGPGTRLTVT.

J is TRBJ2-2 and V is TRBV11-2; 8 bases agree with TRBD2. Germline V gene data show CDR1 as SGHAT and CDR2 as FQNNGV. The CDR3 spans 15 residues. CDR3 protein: CPTKPRGVDTGELFF. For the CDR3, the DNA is TGTCCCACAAAACCGCGGGGGGTAGACACCGGGGAGCTGTTTTTT.

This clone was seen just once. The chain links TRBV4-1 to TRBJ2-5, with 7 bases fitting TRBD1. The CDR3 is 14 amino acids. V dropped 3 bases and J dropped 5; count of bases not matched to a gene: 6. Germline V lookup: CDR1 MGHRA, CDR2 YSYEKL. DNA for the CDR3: TGCGCCAGCAGCCATAGACAGGGAAGGGAGACCCAGTACTTC. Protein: CASSHRQGRETQYF.

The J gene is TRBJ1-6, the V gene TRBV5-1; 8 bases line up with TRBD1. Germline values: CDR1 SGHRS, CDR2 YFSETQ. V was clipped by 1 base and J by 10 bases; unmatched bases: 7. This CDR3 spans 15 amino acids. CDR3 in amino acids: CASSLSDRVESPLHF. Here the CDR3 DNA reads TGCGCCAGCAGCTTGTCGGACAGGGTGGAATCACCCCTCCACTTT.

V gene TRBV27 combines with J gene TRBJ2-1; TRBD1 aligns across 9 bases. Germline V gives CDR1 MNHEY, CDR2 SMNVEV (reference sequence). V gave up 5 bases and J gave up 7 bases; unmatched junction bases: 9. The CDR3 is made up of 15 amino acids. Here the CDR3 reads CASSSGTGLRNEQFF. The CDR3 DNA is TGTGCCAGCAGTAGCGGGACAGGGCTTCGGAATGAGCAGTTCTTC.

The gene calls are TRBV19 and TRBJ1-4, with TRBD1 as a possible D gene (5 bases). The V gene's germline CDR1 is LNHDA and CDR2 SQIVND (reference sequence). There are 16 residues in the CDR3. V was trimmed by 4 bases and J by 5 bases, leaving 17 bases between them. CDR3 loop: CASSKSETASNEKLFF. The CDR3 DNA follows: TGTGCCAGTAGTAAGTCAGAGACAGCCTCGAATGAAAAACTGTTTTTT. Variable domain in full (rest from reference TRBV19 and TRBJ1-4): DGGITQSPKYLFRKEGQNVTLSCEQNLNHDAMYWYRQDPGQGLRLIYYSQIVNDFQKGDIAEGYSVSREKKESFPLTVTSAQKNPTAFYLCASSKSETASNEKLFFGSGTQLSVL.

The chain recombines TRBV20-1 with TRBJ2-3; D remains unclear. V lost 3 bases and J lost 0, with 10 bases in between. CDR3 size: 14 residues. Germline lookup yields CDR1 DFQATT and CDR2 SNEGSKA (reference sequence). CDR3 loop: CSASLRSSTDTQYF. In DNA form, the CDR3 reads TGCAGTGCTAGTCTCAGGTCTAGCACAGATACGCAGTATTTT.

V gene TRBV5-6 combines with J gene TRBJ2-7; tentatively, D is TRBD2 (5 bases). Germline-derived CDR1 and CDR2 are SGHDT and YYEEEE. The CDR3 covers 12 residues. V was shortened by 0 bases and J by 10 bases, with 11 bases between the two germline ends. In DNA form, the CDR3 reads TGTGCCAGCAGCTTGGGAGGGTGGCCACAGTACTTC. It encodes CASSLGGWPQYF.

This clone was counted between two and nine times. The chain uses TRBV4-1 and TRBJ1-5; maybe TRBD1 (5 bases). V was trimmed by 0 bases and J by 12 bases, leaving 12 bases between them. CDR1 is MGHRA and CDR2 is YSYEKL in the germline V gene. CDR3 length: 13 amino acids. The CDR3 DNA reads TGCGCCAGCAGCCAAGATCTTGTGGGGCTCCAGCATTTT. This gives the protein CASSQDLVGLQHF.

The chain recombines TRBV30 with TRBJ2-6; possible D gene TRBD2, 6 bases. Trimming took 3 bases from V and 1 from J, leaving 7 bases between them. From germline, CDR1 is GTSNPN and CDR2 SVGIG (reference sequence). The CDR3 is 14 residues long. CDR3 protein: CAWRGGSGANVLTF. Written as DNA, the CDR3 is TGTGCCTGGAGGGGGGGATCTGGGGCCAACGTCCTGACTTTC.

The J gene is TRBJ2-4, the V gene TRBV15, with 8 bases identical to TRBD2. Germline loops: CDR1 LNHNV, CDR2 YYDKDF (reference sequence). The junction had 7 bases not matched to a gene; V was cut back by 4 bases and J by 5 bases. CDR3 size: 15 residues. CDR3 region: CATSIEREHQNIQYF. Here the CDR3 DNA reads TGTGCCACCAGCATAGAGCGGGAGCATCAAAACATTCAGTACTTC. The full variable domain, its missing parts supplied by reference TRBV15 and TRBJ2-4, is DAMVIQNPRYQVTQFGKPVTLSCSQTLNHNVMYWYQQKSSQAPKLLFHYYDKDFNNEADTPDNFQSRRPNTSFCFLDIRSPGLGDTAMYLCATSIEREHQNIQYFGAGTRLSVL.

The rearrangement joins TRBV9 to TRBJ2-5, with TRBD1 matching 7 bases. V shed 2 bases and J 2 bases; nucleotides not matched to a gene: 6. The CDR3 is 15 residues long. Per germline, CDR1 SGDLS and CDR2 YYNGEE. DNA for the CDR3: TGTGCCAGCAGCGTCGGGACAGTCCAACAAGAGACCCAGTACTTC. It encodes CASSVGTVQQETQYF.

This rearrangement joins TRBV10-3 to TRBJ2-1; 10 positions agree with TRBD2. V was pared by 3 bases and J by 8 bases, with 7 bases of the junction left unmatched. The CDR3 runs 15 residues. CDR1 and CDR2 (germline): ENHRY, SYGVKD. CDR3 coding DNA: TGTGCCATCAGTGATCCTAGCGGGAGAACCCATGAGCAGTTCTTC. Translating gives CAISDPSGRTHEQFF.

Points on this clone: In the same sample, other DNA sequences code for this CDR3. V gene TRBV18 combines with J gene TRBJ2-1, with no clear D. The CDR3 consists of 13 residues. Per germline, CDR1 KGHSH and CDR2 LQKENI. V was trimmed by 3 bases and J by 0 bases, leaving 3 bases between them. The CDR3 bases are TGTGCCAGCTCACCCAGCTCCTACAATGAGCAGTTCTTC. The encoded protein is CASSPSSYNEQFF.

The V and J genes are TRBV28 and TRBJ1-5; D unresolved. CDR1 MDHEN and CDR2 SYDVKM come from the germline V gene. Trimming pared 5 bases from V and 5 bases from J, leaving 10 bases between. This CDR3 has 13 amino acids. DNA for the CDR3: TGTGCCAGCAGTGCCCTGAAGTATCAGCCCCAGCATTTT. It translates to CASSALKYQPQHF.

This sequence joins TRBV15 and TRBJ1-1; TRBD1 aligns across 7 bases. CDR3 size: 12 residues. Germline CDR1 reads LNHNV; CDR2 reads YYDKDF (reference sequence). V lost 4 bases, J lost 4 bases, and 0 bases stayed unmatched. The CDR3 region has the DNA TGTGCCACCAGCACAGGGGGCACTGAAGCTTTCTTT. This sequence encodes CATSTGGTEAFF.

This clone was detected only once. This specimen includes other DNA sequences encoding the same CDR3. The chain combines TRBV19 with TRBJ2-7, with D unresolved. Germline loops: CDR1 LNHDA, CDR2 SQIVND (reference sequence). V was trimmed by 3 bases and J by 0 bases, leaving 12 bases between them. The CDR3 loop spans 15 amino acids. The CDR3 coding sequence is TGTGCCAGTAGTATCGGAGAATCAAGCTCCTACGAGCAGTACTTC. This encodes CASSIGESSSYEQYF.

The CDR3 reads CASSVQGATDTQYF. The CDR3 region has the DNA TGTGCCAGCAGCGTCCAGGGTGCGACAGATACGCAGTATTTT. The chain joins TRBV9 to TRBJ2-3; tentatively, D is TRBD1 (5 bases). CDR3 length equals 14 residues. Germline-derived CDR1 and CDR2 are SGDLS and YYNGEE. V was shortened by 2 bases and J by 3 bases, with 10 bases between the two germline ends.

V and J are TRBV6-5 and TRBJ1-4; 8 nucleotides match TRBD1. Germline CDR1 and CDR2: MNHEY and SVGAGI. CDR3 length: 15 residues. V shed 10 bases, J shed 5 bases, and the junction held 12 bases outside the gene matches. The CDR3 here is CATYDWGQANEKLFF. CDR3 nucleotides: TGTGCCACCTACGATTGGGGACAGGCGAATGAAAAACTGTTTTTT.

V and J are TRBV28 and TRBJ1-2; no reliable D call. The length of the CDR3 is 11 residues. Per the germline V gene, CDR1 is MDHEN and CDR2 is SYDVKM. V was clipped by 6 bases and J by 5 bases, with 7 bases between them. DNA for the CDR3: TGTGCCAGCAGCTTACGATATGGCTACACCTTC. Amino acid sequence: CASSLRYGYTF.

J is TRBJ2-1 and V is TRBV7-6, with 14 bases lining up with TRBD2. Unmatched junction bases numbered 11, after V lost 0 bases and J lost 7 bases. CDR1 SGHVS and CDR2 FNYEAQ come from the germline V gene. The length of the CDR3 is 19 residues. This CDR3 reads CASSLASGLAGVARNEQFF. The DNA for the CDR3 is TGTGCCAGCAGCTTAGCGTCGGGACTAGCGGGAGTAGCGCGGAATGAGCAGTTCTTC.

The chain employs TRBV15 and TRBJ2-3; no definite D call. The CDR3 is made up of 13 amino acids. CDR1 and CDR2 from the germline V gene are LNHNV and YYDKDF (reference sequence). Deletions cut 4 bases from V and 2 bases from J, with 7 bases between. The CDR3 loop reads CATSKDITDTQYF. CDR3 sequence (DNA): TGTGCCACCAGCAAAGACATCACAGATACGCAGTATTTT.

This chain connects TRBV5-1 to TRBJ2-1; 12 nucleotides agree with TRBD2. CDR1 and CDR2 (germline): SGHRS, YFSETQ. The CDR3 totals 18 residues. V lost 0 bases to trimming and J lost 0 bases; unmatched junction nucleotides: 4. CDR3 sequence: CASSLDGLAGSSYNEQFF. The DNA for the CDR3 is TGCGCCAGCAGCTTGGATGGACTAGCGGGAAGCTCCTACAATGAGCAGTTCTTC.